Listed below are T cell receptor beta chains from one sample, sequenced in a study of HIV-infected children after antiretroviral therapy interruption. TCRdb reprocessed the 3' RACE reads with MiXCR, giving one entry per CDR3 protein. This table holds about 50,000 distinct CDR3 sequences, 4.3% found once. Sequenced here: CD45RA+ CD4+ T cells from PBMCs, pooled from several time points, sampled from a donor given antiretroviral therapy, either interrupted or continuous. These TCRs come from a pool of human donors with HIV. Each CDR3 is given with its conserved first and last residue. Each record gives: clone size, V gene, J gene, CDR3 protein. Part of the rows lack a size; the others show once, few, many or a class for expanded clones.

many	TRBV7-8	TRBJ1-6	CASSLWGSETLHF
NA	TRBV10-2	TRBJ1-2	CASSEGDSNGYTF
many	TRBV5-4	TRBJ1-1	CASSFLANTEAFF
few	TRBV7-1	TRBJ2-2	CASSRQDPTRGELFF
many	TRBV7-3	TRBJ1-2	CASDFGYTF
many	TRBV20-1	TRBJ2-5	CSRAVAGKETQYF
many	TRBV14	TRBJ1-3	CASSQDVDSGVIYF
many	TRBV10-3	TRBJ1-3	CATWERAGNTIYF
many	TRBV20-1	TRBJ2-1	CSARGSYNEQFF
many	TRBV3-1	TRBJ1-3	CASSPLPTVSSGNTIYF
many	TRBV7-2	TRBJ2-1	CASSLIRSRAVDEQFF
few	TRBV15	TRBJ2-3	CAASSGAQDTQYF
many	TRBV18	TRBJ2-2	CASSRRGDNTGELFF
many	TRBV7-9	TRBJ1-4	CASSSGRWLANEKLFF
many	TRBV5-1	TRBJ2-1	CASSWDSGGAVEQFF
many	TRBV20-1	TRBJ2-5	CSARVRGAAETQYF
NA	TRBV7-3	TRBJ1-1	CASSATRNTEAFF
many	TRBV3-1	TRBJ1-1	CASSQVWDTITEAFF
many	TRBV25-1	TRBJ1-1	CASSGTQGRAMNTEAFF
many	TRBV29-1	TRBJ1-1	CSVVRQGEAFF
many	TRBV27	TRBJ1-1	CASSSGLRNTEAFF
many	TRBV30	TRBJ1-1	CAWRPMGNTEAFF
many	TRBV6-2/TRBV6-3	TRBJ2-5	CASRSLQETQYF
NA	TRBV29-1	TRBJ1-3	CSVGTTGNTIYF
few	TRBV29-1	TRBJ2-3	CSVGAGNTQYF
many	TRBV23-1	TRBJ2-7	CASSQTGTGAYEQYF
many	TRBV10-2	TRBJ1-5	CASSERGQGNQPQHF
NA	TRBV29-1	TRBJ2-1	CSVVASGINEQFF
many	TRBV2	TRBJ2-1	CASRGTGDNEQFF